This TCR beta chain originates from a study of shared clonotypes between healthy human individuals. The table came from immunoSEQ multiplex PCR; TCRdb's copy has only in-frame clones and leaves some out. The table records millions of clones, around nine tenths of them present only once. From germline, CDR1 is SNHLY and CDR2 FYNNEI. The CDR3 runs to 14 residues. V lost 8 bases to trimming and J lost 9 bases; unmatched junction nucleotides: 10. Division of CD4+ cells produced a CD45RA+ naive subset and a CD45RA-negative memory subset. Sequenced material: naive CD4+ T cells sorted from blood. Described subset: CD45RA+ positively selected. The source is a man aged 18 to 35 in good health. The chain couples TRBV2 to TRBJ1-6; 7 positions match TRBD1. CDR3 coding DNA: TGTGCCAGCGGACGGGAGGGGGCAGTTTCACCCCTCCACTTT. This gives the protein CASGREGAVSPLHF.